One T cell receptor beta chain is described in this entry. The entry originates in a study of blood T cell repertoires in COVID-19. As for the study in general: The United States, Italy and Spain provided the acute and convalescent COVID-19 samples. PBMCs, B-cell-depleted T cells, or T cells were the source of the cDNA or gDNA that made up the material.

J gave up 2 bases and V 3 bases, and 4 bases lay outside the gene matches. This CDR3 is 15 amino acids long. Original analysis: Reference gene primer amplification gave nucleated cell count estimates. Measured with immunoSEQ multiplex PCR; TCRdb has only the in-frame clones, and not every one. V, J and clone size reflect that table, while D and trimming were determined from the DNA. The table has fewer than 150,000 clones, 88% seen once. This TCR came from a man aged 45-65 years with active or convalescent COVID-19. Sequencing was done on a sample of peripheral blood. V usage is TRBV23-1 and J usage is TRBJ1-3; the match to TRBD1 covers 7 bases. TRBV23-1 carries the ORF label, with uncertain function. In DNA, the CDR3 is TGCGCCAGCAGTCACTCGACAGGGACTGGAAACACCATATATTTT. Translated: CASSHSTGTGNTIYF.